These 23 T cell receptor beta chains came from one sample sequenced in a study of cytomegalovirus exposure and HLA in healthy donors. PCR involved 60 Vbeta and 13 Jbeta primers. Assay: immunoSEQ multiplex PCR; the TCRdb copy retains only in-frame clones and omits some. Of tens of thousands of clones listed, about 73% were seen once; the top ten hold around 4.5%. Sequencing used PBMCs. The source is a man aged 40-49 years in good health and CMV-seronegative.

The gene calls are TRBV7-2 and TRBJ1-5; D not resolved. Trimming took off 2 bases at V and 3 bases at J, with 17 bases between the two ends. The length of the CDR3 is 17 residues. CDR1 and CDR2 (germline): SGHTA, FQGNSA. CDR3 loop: CASSLLSRSHHNQPQHF. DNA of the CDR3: TGTGCCAGCAGCTTATTAAGTCGTAGCCATCACAATCAGCCCCAGCATTTT.

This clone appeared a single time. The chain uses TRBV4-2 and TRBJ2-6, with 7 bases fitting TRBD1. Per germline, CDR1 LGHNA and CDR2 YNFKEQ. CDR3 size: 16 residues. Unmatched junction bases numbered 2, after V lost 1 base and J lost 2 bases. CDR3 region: CASSQATGAGANVLTF. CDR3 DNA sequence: TGTGCCAGCAGCCAAGCCACAGGGGCTGGGGCCAACGTCCTGACTTTC.

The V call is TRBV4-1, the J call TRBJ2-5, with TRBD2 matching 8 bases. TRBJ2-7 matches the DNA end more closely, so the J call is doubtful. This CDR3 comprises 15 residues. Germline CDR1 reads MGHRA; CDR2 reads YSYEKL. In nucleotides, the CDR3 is TGCGCCAGCAGCCAAGGCCCAGCGGGAGCTGCCGAGCAGTACTTC. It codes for CASSQGPAGAAEQYF.

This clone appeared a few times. The CDR3 loop is CASSADRGRAYEQYF. The CDR3 nucleotides read TGTGCCAGTAGTGCAGACAGGGGGCGGGCCTACGAGCAGTACTTC. This chain links TRBV19 with TRBJ2-7; 10 nucleotides line up with TRBD1. There are 15 residues in the CDR3. Per germline, CDR1 LNHDA and CDR2 SQIVND (reference sequence). Trimming removed 5 bases from V and 2 bases from J; junction bases left unmatched: 6.

CDR3 in amino acids: CASSLDTGNQPQHF. In nucleotides, the CDR3 is TGTGCCAGCAGCCTCGACACCGGCAATCAGCCCCAGCATTTT. V and J are TRBV11-2 and TRBJ1-5, with unresolved D. The V gene lost 5 bases and the J gene lost 2 bases, with 10 bases spanning the gap. The CDR3 covers 14 residues. Looked up from germline, CDR1 is SGHAT and CDR2 is FQNNGV. The variable domain in full, with the rest retrieved from reference TRBV11-2 and TRBJ1-5, is EAGVAQSPRYKIIEKRQSVAFWCNPISGHATLYWYQQILGQGPKLLIQFQNNGVVDDSQLPKDRFSAERLKGVDSTLKIQPAKLEDSAVYLCASSLDTGNQPQHFGDGTRLSIL.

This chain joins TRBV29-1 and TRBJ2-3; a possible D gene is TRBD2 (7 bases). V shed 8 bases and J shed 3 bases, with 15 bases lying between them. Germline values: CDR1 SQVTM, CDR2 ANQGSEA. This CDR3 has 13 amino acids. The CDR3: CSIKGEGTDTQYF. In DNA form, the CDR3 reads TGCAGCATTAAGGGGGAGGGAACAGATACGCAGTATTTT.

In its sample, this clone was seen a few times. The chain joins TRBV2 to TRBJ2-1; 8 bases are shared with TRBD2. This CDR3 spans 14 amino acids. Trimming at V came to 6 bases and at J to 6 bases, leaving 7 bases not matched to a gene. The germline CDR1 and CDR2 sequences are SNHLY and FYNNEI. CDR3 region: CASRERELTNEQFF. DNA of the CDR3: TGTGCCAGCAGAGAGCGGGAGCTTACCAATGAGCAGTTCTTC.

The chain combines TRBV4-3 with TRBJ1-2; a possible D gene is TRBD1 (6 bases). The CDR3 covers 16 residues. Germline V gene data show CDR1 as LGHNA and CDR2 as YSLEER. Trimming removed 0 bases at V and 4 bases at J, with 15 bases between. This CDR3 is CASSQEGAGATYGYTF. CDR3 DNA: TGCGCCAGCAGCCAAGAGGGTGCAGGGGCCACCTATGGCTACACCTTC.

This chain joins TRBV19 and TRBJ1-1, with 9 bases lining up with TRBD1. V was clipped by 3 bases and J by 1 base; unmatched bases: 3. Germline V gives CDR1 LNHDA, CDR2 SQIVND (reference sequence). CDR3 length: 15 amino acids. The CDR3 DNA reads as TGTGCCAGTAGTATCCCGGGACAGGGGAACACTGAAGCTTTCTTT. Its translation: CASSIPGQGNTEAFF.

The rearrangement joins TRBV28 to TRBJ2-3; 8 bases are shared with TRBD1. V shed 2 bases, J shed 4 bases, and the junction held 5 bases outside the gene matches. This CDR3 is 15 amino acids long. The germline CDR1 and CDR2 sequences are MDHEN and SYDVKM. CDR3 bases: TGTGCCAGCAGTTTAATAACAGGGGGAGCAGATACGCAGTATTTT. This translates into CASSLITGGADTQYF.

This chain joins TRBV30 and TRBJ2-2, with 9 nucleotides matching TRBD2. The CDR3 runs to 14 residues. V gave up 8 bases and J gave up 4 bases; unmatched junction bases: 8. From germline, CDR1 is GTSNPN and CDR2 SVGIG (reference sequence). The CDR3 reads CAAEREDRTGELFF. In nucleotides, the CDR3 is TGTGCCGCAGAGCGGGAGGATCGCACCGGGGAGCTGTTTTTT.

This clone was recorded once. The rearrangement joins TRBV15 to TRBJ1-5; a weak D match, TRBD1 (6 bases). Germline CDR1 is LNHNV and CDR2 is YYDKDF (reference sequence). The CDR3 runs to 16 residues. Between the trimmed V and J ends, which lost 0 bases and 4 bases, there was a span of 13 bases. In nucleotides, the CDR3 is TGTGCCACCAGCAGAGATCAGGGGTTGAGTAATCAGCCCCAGCATTTT. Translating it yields CATSRDQGLSNQPQHF.

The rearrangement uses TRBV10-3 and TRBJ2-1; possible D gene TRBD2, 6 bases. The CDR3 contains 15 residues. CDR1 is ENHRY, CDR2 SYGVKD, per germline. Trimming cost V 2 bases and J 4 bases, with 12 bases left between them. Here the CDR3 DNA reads TGTGCCATCAGTGAGGTTGGGACTTCGTACAATGAGCAGTTCTTC. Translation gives CAISEVGTSYNEQFF.

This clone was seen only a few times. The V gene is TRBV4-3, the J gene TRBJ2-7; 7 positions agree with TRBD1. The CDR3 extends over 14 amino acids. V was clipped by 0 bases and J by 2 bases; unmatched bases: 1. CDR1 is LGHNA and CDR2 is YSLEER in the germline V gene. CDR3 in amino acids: CASSQETGPYEQYF. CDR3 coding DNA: TGCGCCAGCAGCCAAGAGACAGGGCCCTACGAGCAGTACTTC.

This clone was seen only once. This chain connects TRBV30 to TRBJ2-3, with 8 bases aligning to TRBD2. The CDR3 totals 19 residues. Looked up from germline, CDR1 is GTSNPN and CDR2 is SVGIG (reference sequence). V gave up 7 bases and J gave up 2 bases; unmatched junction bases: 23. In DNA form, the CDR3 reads TGTGCCTCTGCCGGCGGGGCACAGGGCAGCGGGGGAGTCACAGATACGCAGTATTTT. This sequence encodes CASAGGAQGSGGVTDTQYF.

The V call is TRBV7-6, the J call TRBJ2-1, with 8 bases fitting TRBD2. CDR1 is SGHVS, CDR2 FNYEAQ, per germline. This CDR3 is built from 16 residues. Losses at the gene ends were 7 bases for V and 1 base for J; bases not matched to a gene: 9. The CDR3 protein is CASNTSGKCSYNEQFF. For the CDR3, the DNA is TGTGCCAGCAATACTAGCGGAAAGTGTTCCTACAATGAGCAGTTCTTC.

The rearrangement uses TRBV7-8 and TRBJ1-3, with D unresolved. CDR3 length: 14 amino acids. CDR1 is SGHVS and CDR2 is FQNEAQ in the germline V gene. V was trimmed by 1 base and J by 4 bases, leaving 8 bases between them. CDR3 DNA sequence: TGTGCCAGCAGCTTAGAGGAGGCAGGAAACACCATATATTTT. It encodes CASSLEEAGNTIYF. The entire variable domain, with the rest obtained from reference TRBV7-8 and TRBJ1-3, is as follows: GAGVSQSPRYKVAKRGQDVALRCDPISGHVSLFWYQQALGQGPEFLTYFQNEAQLDKSGLPSDRFFAERPEGSVSTLKIQRTQQEDSAVYLCASSLEEAGNTIYFGEGSWLTVV.

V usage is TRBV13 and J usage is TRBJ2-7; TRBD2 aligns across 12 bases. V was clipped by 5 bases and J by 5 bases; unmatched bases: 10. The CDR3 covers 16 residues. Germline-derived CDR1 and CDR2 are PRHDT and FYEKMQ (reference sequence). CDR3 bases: TGTGCCAGCAGCCCCCGCGGACTAGCGGGAATCAACGAGCAGTACTTC. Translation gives CASSPRGLAGINEQYF.

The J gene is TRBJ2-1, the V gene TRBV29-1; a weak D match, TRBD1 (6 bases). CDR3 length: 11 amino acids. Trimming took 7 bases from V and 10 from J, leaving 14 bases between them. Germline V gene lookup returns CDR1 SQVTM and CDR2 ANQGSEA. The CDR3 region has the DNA TGCAGCGCTCAGGACAGTTCCGAGCAGTTCTTC. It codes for CSAQDSSEQFF.

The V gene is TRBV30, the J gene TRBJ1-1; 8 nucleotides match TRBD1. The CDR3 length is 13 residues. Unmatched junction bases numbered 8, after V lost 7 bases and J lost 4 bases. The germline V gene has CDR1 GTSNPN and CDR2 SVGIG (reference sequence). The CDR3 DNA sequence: TGTGCCTCGCAACGACAGGGGTCCACTGAAGCTTTCTTT. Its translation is CASQRQGSTEAFF.

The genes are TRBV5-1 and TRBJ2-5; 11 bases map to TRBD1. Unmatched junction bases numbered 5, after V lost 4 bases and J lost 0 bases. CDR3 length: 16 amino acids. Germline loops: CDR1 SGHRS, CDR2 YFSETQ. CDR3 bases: TGCGCCAGCAGCGGAGGGACAGGGGGGTACCAAGAGACCCAGTACTTC. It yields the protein CASSGGTGGYQETQYF.

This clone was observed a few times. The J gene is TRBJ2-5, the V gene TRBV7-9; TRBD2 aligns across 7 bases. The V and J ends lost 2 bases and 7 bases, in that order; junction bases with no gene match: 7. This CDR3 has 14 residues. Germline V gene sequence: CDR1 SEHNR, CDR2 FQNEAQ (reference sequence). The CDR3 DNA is TGTGCCAGCAGCTTACCCGGACTAGGTGGGACCCAGTACTTC. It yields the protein CASSLPGLGGTQYF.

The CDR3 reads CASSLFTGNTEAFF. CDR3 sequence (DNA): TGTGCCAGCAGTTTGTTTACAGGGAACACTGAAGCTTTCTTT. V usage is TRBV28 and J usage is TRBJ1-1; D is perhaps TRBD1 (5 bases). CDR1 and CDR2 from the germline V gene are MDHEN and SYDVKM. The CDR3 length is 14 residues. Trimming took off 3 bases at V and 1 base at J, with 9 bases between the two ends.